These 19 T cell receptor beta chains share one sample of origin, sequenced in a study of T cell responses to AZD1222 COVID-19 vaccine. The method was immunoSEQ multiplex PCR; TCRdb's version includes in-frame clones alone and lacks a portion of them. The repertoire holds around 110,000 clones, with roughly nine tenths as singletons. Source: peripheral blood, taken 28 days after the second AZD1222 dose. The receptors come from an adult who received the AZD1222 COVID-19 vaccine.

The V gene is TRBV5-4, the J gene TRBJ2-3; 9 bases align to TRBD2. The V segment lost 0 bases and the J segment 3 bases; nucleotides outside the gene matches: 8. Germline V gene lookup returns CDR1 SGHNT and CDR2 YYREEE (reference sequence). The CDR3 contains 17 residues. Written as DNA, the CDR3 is TGTGCCAGCAGCTTGGAATGGCGGGAGGGCCGGACAGATACGCAGTATTTT. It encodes CASSLEWREGRTDTQYF.

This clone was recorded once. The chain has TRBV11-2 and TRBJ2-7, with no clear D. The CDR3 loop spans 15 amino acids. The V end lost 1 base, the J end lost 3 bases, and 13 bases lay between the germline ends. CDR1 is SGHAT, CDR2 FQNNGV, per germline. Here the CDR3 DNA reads TGTGCCAGCAGCTTAGGGATGGTCGGAGACTACGAGCAGTACTTC. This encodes CASSLGMVGDYEQYF.

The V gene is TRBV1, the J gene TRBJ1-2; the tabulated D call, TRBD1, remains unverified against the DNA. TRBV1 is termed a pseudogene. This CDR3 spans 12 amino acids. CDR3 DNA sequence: TGCACCAGCAGAGATACAGGGTTGTCCTACACCTTC. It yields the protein CTSRDTGLSYTF.

The CDR3 nucleotides read TGCGCCAGCAGCTTGTTGTCACAAACAGGTGGGGAAAAACTGTTTTTT. Its protein product is CASSLLSQTGGEKLFF. The rearrangement joins TRBV5-1 to TRBJ1-4, with D maybe TRBD1 (5 bases). In germline, CDR1 is SGHRS, CDR2 YFSETQ. V dropped 1 base and J dropped 8 bases, with 18 bases sitting between them. This CDR3 region has 16 residues.

CDR3 sequence reads: CASGLVPDTTEAFF. In DNA, the CDR3 is TGTGCTAGTGGTTTGGTACCGGACACTACTGAAGCTTTCTTT. The J gene is TRBJ1-1, the V gene TRBV12-5; a possible D gene is TRBD1 (5 bases). Germline CDR1 LGHNT, CDR2 FRNRAP. V lost 0 bases and J lost 5, with 10 bases in between. The CDR3 has 14 amino acids.

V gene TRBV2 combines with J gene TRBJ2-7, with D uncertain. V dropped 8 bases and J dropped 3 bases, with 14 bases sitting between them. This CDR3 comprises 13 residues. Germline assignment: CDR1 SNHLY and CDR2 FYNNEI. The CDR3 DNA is TGTGCCAGCTTTGGAGATGGGATCTACGAGCAGTACTTC. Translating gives CASFGDGIYEQYF.

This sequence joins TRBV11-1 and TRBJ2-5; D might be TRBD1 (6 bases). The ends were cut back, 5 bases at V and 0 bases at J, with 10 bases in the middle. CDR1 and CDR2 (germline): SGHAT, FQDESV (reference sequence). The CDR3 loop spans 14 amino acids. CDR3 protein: CASSLTGNQETQYF. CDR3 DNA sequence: TGTGCCAGCAGCCTCACAGGGAACCAAGAGACCCAGTACTTC.

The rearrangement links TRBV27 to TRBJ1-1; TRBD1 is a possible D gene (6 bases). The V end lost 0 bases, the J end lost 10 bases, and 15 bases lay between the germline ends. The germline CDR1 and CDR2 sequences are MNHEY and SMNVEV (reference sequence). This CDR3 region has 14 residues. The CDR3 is CASSLSGRGAGAFF. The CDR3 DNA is TGTGCCAGCAGTTTATCAGGCAGGGGCGCAGGAGCTTTCTTT.

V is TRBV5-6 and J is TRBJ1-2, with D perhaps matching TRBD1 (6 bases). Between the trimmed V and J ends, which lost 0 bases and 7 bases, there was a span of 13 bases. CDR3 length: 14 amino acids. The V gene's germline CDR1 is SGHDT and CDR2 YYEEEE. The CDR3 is CASSLGRGNRGYTF. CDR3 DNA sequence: TGTGCCAGCAGCTTGGGAAGGGGGAACCGTGGCTACACCTTC. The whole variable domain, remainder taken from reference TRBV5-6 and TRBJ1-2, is DAGVTQSPTHLIKTRGQQVTLRCSPKSGHDTVSWYQQALGQGPQFIFQYYEEEERQRGNFPDRFSGHQFPNYSSELNVNALLLGDSALYLCASSLGRGNRGYTFGSGTRLTVV.

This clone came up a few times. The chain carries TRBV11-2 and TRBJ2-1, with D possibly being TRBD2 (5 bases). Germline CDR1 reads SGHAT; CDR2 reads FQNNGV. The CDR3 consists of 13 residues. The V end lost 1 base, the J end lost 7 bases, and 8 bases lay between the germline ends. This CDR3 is CASSLVEGNEQFF. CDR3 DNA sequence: TGTGCCAGCAGCTTAGTAGAGGGTAATGAGCAGTTCTTC.

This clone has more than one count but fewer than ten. The CDR3 reads CASGLRQETQYF. As DNA, the CDR3 is TGTGCCAGCGGCTTACGACAAGAGACCCAGTACTTC. The V call is TRBV6-1, the J call TRBJ2-5; no firm D call. The germline V gene encodes CDR1 MNHNS and CDR2 SASEGT. Trimming removed 8 bases at V and 2 bases at J, with 9 bases between. This CDR3 spans 12 amino acids.

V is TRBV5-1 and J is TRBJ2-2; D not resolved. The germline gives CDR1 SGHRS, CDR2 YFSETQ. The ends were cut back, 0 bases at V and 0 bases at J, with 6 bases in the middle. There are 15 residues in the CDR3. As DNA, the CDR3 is TGCGCCAGCAGCTTGGTTATAACGAACACCGGGGAGCTGTTTTTT. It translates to CASSLVITNTGELFF.

CDR3 residues: CASSFSYEQYF. The CDR3 DNA follows: TGTGCCAGCAGCTTCTCCTACGAGCAGTACTTC. V is TRBV13 and J is TRBJ2-7; D is undetermined. The V and J ends lost 3 bases and 0 bases respectively, with 0 bases between them. The CDR3 has 11 residues. Germline CDR1 is PRHDT and CDR2 is FYEKMQ (reference sequence).

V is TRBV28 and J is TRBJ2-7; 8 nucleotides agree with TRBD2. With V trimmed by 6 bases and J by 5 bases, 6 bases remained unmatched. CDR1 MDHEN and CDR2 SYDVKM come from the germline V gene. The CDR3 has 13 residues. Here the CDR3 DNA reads TGTGCCAGCAGCTCGGGAGGGCCCGACGAGCAGTACTTC. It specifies CASSSGGPDEQYF.

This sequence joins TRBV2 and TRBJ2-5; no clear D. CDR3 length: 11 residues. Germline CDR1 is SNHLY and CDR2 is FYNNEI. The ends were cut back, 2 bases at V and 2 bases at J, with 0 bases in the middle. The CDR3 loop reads CASSEQETQYF. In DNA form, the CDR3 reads TGTGCCAGCAGTGAACAAGAGACCCAGTACTTC.

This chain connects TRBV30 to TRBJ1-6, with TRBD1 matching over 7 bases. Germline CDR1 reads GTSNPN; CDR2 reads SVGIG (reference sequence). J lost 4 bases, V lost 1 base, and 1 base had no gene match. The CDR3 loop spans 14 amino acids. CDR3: CAWSGDSYNSPLHF. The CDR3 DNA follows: TGTGCCTGGAGTGGGGACAGTTATAATTCACCCCTCCACTTT.

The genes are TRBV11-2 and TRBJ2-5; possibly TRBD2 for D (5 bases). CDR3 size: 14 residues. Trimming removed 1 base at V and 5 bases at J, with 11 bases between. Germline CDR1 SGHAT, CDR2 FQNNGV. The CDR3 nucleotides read TGTGCCAGCAGCTTAGGCGGCGGGTTGGAGACCCAGTACTTC. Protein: CASSLGGGLETQYF.

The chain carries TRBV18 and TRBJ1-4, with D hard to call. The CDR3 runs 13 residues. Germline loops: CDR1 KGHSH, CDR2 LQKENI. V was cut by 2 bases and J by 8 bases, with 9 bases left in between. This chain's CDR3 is CASSPGEEEKLFF. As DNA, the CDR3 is TGTGCCAGCTCACCAGGGGAGGAGGAAAAACTGTTTTTT.

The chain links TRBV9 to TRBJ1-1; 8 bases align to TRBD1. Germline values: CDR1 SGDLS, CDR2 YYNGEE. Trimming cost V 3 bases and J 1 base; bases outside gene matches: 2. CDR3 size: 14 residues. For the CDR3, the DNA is TGTGCCAGCAGCGCCCAGGGGGCGAACACTGAAGCTTTCTTT. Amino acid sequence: CASSAQGANTEAFF.